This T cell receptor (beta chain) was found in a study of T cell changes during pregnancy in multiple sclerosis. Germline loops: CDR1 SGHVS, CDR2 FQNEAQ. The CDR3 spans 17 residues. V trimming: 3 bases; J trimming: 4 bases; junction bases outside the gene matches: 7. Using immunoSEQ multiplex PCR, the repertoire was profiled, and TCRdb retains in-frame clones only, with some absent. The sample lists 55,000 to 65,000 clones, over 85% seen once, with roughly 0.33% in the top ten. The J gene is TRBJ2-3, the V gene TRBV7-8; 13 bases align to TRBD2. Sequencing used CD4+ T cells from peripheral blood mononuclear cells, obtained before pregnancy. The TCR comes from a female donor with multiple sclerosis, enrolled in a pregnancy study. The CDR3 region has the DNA TGTGCCAGCAGCTTCTACGGGACTAGCGGGACGGCAGATACGCAGTATTTT. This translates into CASSFYGTSGTADTQYF.